Listed below are T cell receptor beta chains from one sample, sequenced in a study of CD8+ T cells in alopecia areata. Profiled with immunoSEQ multiplex PCR; TCRdb holds only in-frame clones, not every one. Altogether under 300,000 clones are present, about three fifths being singletons, with the ten largest covering about 0.89%. Sample: CD4+ T cells sorted from blood, taken between weeks 51 and 52, from a patient treated with tofacitinib. These TCRs come from a human donor with alopecia areata. Both conserved end residues are part of each CDR3. Each record gives: J gene, V gene, clone size, D gene, CDR3 DNA, CDR3 protein. D genes are given only for firm matches. Size tells how often a clone was seen (once, few, many) or the class of an expanded clone, and some rows leave it out.

j_call: TRBJ1-1
v_call: TRBV7-9
clone_size: few
d_call: TRBD1
cdr3_nt: TGTGCCAGCAGCTACCGACAGGGTTGGGCTTTCTTT
cdr3_aa: CASSYRQGWAFF

j_call: TRBJ1-1
v_call: TRBV7-9
clone_size: few
d_call: -
cdr3_nt: TGTGCCAGCACCTTAGCGGGGGGCACTGAAGCTTTCTTT
cdr3_aa: CASTLAGGTEAFF

j_call: TRBJ2-5
v_call: TRBV15
clone_size: -
d_call: TRBD2
cdr3_nt: TGTGCCACCAGCCTGGGGGGGAACAACAAAGAGACCCAGTACTTC
cdr3_aa: CATSLGGNNKETQYF

j_call: TRBJ2-5
v_call: TRBV15
clone_size: -
d_call: -
cdr3_nt: TGTGCCACCAGCAGAGTGGGTGAGACCCAGTACTTC
cdr3_aa: CATSRVGETQYF

j_call: TRBJ1-6
v_call: TRBV7-8
clone_size: -
d_call: -
cdr3_nt: TGTGCCAGCAGTTTGGGGCAGTCAAACTCCTATAATTCACCCCTCCACTTT
cdr3_aa: CASSLGQSNSYNSPLHF

j_call: TRBJ2-5
v_call: TRBV5-1
clone_size: -
d_call: TRBD1
cdr3_nt: TGCGCCAGCAGCAGCAGGACAGGGGAAAAGACCCAGTACTTC
cdr3_aa: CASSSRTGEKTQYF

j_call: TRBJ2-4
v_call: TRBV7-2
clone_size: few
d_call: -
cdr3_nt: TGTGCCAGCAGCTTAGGGGAGACCCCCAAAAACATTCAGTACTTC
cdr3_aa: CASSLGETPKNIQYF

j_call: TRBJ2-2
v_call: TRBV29-1
clone_size: few
d_call: TRBD1
cdr3_nt: TGCAGCGCCACCACCGGGACAGGGAACGGGGAGCTGTTTTTT
cdr3_aa: CSATTGTGNGELFF

j_call: TRBJ2-1
v_call: TRBV29-1
clone_size: -
d_call: TRBD1
cdr3_nt: TGCAGCGTCGCCTCCGGGACAGGCTACAATGAGCAGTTCTTC
cdr3_aa: CSVASGTGYNEQFF

j_call: TRBJ2-7
v_call: TRBV7-9
clone_size: -
d_call: -
cdr3_nt: TGTGCCAGCAGCTTAGACGCAGGGGCCTCGTCAGTCTTC
cdr3_aa: CASSLDAGASSVF

j_call: TRBJ2-7
v_call: TRBV2
clone_size: few
d_call: -
cdr3_nt: TGTGCCAGCAGGGACTTTGAAGACGAGCAGTACTTC
cdr3_aa: CASRDFEDEQYF

j_call: TRBJ2-3
v_call: TRBV5-1
clone_size: -
d_call: -
cdr3_nt: TGCGCCAGCAGCTCACCTCCAGATACGCAGTATTTT
cdr3_aa: CASSSPPDTQYF

j_call: TRBJ2-1
v_call: TRBV7-2
clone_size: once
d_call: -
cdr3_nt: TGTGCCACCGGACAGATATACAATGAGCAGTTCTTC
cdr3_aa: CATGQIYNEQFF

j_call: TRBJ1-5
v_call: TRBV2
clone_size: once
d_call: -
cdr3_nt: TGTGCCAGCAGTGAGGGCAGCACACGCAATCAGCCCCAGCATTTT
cdr3_aa: CASSEGSTRNQPQHF

j_call: TRBJ2-5
v_call: TRBV7-9
clone_size: -
d_call: TRBD1
cdr3_nt: TGTGCCAGCAGCTGGGGACAGGGGGAAGAGACCCAGTACTTC
cdr3_aa: CASSWGQGEETQYF

j_call: TRBJ2-3
v_call: TRBV19
clone_size: few
d_call: -
cdr3_nt: TGTGCCAGTAGCAACCGTTACAGGGGAGGGGACACAGATACGCAGTATTTT
cdr3_aa: CASSNRYRGGDTDTQYF

j_call: TRBJ1-2
v_call: TRBV30
clone_size: -
d_call: -
cdr3_nt: TGTGCCTGGAGTACGGGGGACTATGGCTACACCTTC
cdr3_aa: CAWSTGDYGYTF

j_call: TRBJ1-1
v_call: TRBV7-9
clone_size: -
d_call: -
cdr3_nt: TGTGCCAGCAGCTCTGGACAGTACGAAGCTTTCTTT
cdr3_aa: CASSSGQYEAFF

j_call: TRBJ1-2
v_call: TRBV30
clone_size: -
d_call: -
cdr3_nt: TGTGCCTGGAGTGCCAGCTATGGCTACACCTTC
cdr3_aa: CAWSASYGYTF

j_call: TRBJ1-1
v_call: TRBV30
clone_size: -
d_call: -
cdr3_nt: TGTGCCTGGACCACGACAAGAGACAATGACACTGAAGCTTTCTTT
cdr3_aa: CAWTTTRDNDTEAFF

j_call: TRBJ2-3
v_call: TRBV6-5
clone_size: few
d_call: -
cdr3_nt: TGTGCCAGCAGGGTAGCGGGCACAGATACGCAGTATTTT
cdr3_aa: CASRVAGTDTQYF

j_call: TRBJ1-1
v_call: TRBV5-1
clone_size: -
d_call: TRBD1
cdr3_nt: TGCGCCAGCAGCTTGGCAGGGGGAGCGAACACTGAAGCTTTCTTT
cdr3_aa: CASSLAGGANTEAFF

j_call: TRBJ1-5
v_call: TRBV2
clone_size: -
d_call: TRBD1
cdr3_nt: TGTGCCAGCAGCGACGGGACAGGGACGGGCCAGCCCCAGCATTTT
cdr3_aa: CASSDGTGTGQPQHF

j_call: TRBJ2-7
v_call: TRBV11-1
clone_size: -
d_call: -
cdr3_nt: TGTGCCAGCAGCTTGGAGGACGGCACCTACGAGCAGTACTTC
cdr3_aa: CASSLEDGTYEQYF

j_call: TRBJ1-1
v_call: TRBV7-9
clone_size: -
d_call: -
cdr3_nt: TGTGCCAGCAGCTCAATCAGGTCCCGGGGAACTGAAGCTTTCTTT
cdr3_aa: CASSSIRSRGTEAFF

j_call: TRBJ2-6
v_call: TRBV4-3
clone_size: -
d_call: -
cdr3_nt: TGCGCCAGCAGCCGGACCCGAAACTCTGGGGCCAACGTCCTGACTTTC
cdr3_aa: CASSRTRNSGANVLTF

j_call: TRBJ2-7
v_call: TRBV29-1
clone_size: few
d_call: -
cdr3_nt: TGCAGCGCCCGAGGTCTCGGGTCCACCTACGAGCAGTACTTC
cdr3_aa: CSARGLGSTYEQYF

j_call: TRBJ2-1
v_call: TRBV14
clone_size: -
d_call: -
cdr3_nt: TGTGCCAGCAGCCAAAAGACAGGCTACAATGAGCAGTTCTTC
cdr3_aa: CASSQKTGYNEQFF

j_call: TRBJ2-3
v_call: TRBV4-3
clone_size: few
d_call: TRBD2
cdr3_nt: TGCGCCAGCAGCCAAGATTGGCTAGCGGCCACAGATACGCAGTATTTT
cdr3_aa: CASSQDWLAATDTQYF

j_call: TRBJ1-5
v_call: TRBV7-2
clone_size: -
d_call: -
cdr3_nt: TGTGCCAGCAGCTTCGATTCCGGCCAGCCCCAGCATTTT
cdr3_aa: CASSFDSGQPQHF

j_call: TRBJ1-2
v_call: TRBV10-3
clone_size: -
d_call: TRBD1
cdr3_nt: TGTGCCCTTCGGACAGGGGATGGCTACACCTTC
cdr3_aa: CALRTGDGYTF